A selection of T cell receptor beta chains follows, all from one sample in a study of CD8 T cells in Susac syndrome. One entry per CDR3 protein results from TCRdb running MiXCR on the immunoSEQ multiplex PCR reads. Of under 200,000 distinct CDR3 sequences in the sample, about 92% are singletons; the top ten hold around 0.08%. The sample comprised CD4+ T cells from PBMCs. Receptor source: a human donor in good health. Both conserved end residues are part of each CDR3. The D gene is left open where the match is weak. Not every row has a clone size; where given, it reads once, few, many or a size class.

j_gene	d_gene	v_gene	abundance	CDR3aa	CDR3nt
TRBJ2-2	-	TRBV5-1	-	CASSFRTTNTGELFF	TGCGCCAGCAGCTTTAGGACAACGAACACCGGGGAGCTGTTTTTT
TRBJ2-4	TRBD1	TRBV7-2	once	CASSDRQGLAKNIQYF	TGTGCCAGCAGCGATAGACAGGGCCTAGCCAAAAACATTCAGTACTTC
TRBJ1-1	-	TRBV20-1	-	CSARPDPNTEAFF	TGCAGTGCCCGCCCGGACCCGAACACTGAAGCTTTCTTT
TRBJ2-5	-	TRBV30	-	CAWSWGLETQYF	TGTGCCTGGAGTTGGGGTTTGGAGACCCAGTACTTC
TRBJ2-1	-	TRBV10-1	-	CASSESGLYNEQFF	TGCGCCAGCAGTGAGTCGGGACTTTACAATGAGCAGTTCTTC
TRBJ2-7	-	TRBV28	few	CASSFVGYEQYF	TGTGCCAGCAGTTTTGTCGGCTACGAGCAGTACTTC
TRBJ1-5	-	TRBV6-5	-	CASRRGGGRDQPQHF	TGTGCCAGCAGGCGCGGAGGGGGGCGCGATCAGCCCCAGCATTTT
TRBJ1-4	-	TRBV5-1	-	CASSLGTDHWTNEKLFF	TGCGCCAGCAGCTTGGGAACAGACCATTGGACTAATGAAAAACTGTTTTTT
TRBJ1-1	TRBD1	TRBV20-1	-	CSAWKTGYTEAFF	TGCAGTGCTTGGAAGACAGGGTACACTGAAGCTTTCTTT
TRBJ2-7	TRBD2	TRBV3-1	-	CASSQGGTYEQYF	TGTGCCAGCAGCCAGGGGGGGACCTACGAGCAGTACTTC
TRBJ2-7	-	TRBV5-4	-	CASSSQDGYSYEQYF	TGTGCCAGCAGCTCTCAGGACGGCTACTCCTACGAGCAGTACTTC
TRBJ1-5	-	TRBV6-2/TRBV6-3	-	CASQQAAQPQHF	TGTGCCAGCCAGCAGGCAGCGCAGCCCCAGCATTTT
TRBJ1-5	-	TRBV19	-	CASTPGGGDYQPQHF	TGTGCCAGTACCCCCGGGGGTGGGGACTATCAGCCCCAGCATTTT
TRBJ1-5	-	TRBV4-1	-	CASSQAAQLNQPQHF	TGCGCCAGCAGCCAAGCGGCACAGCTAAATCAGCCCCAGCATTTT
TRBJ2-3	TRBD2	TRBV4-1	-	CASSQAPSREFSDTQYF	TGCGCCAGCAGCCAAGCTCCCTCGCGGGAGTTTTCAGATACGCAGTATTTT
TRBJ2-2	-	TRBV27	-	CASSLAGHEGVLTGELFF	TGTGCCAGCAGTTTAGCGGGCCACGAGGGTGTACTAACCGGGGAGCTGTTTTTT
TRBJ2-7	-	TRBV6-2/TRBV6-3	-	CASSYSPPGSEQYF	TGTGCCAGCAGTTACTCTCCCCCCGGATCTGAGCAGTACTTC
TRBJ2-5	-	TRBV28	-	CASSPVGGEETQYF	TGTGCCAGCAGTCCCGTAGGAGGGGAGGAGACCCAGTACTTC
TRBJ2-7	TRBD1	TRBV6-1	-	CASSWTGDLVEQYF	TGTGCCAGCAGCTGGACAGGGGATCTTGTCGAGCAGTACTTC
TRBJ1-2	TRBD1	TRBV27	-	CASSRTGLEINGYTF	TGTGCCAGCAGCCGGACAGGGTTGGAGATTAATGGCTACACCTTC
TRBJ2-5	-	TRBV20-1	-	CSPRGVGSEETQYF	TGCAGTCCCCGAGGAGTAGGGAGTGAAGAGACCCAGTACTTC
TRBJ1-5	-	TRBV28	-	CASSPINQPQHF	TGTGCCAGCAGTCCCATTAATCAGCCCCAGCATTTT
TRBJ1-2	TRBD1	TRBV6-2/TRBV6-3	-	CASSPLRQGDGYTF	TGTGCCAGCAGCCCTTTGAGACAGGGAGATGGCTACACCTTC
TRBJ2-1	TRBD1	TRBV27	-	CASSPIVVAGQGAYNEQFF	TGTGCCAGCAGCCCTATCGTAGTCGCGGGACAGGGGGCCTACAATGAGCAGTTCTTC
TRBJ1-5	-	TRBV20-1	-	CSARVSWGNSNQPQHF	TGCAGTGCTAGAGTTAGTTGGGGGAATAGCAATCAGCCCCAGCATTTT
TRBJ2-7	TRBD1	TRBV2	-	CASRFPGTEYEQYF	TGTGCCAGCAGGTTCCCAGGGACAGAATACGAGCAGTACTTC
TRBJ1-1	-	TRBV28	-	CASSTVNTEAFF	TGTGCCAGCAGTACTGTGAACACTGAAGCTTTCTTT
TRBJ1-1	-	TRBV19	-	CASLRELNTEAFF	TGTGCCAGCCTCCGGGAATTGAACACTGAAGCTTTCTTT
TRBJ2-3	-	TRBV7-2	few	CASSPGRDTQYF	TGTGCCAGCAGCCCCGGGCGGGATACGCAGTATTTT
TRBJ2-5	-	TRBV7-3	-	CASSLTATQETQYF	TGTGCCAGCAGCTTAACGGCTACCCAAGAGACCCAGTACTTC
TRBJ2-2	-	TRBV19	-	CASSDQNTGELFF	TGTGCCAGTAGTGACCAGAACACCGGGGAGCTGTTTTTT
TRBJ1-5	TRBD1	TRBV12-3/TRBV12-4	-	CASSQIQGAQQPQHF	TGTGCCAGCAGCCAAATTCAGGGGGCGCAGCAGCCCCAGCATTTT
TRBJ1-5	TRBD1	TRBV5-1	-	CASSPLPGGSQPQHF	TGCGCCAGCAGTCCGTTGCCAGGGGGTAGTCAGCCCCAGCATTTT
TRBJ2-3	-	TRBV19	few	CASSTWDTQYF	TGTGCCAGTAGTACCTGGGATACGCAGTATTTT
TRBJ2-5	-	TRBV20-1	-	CSARDPGQSEGETQYF	TGCAGTGCTAGAGATCCCGGACAAAGTGAGGGGGAGACCCAGTACTTC
TRBJ1-1	-	TRBV28	-	CASGVGGRNTEAFF	TGTGCCAGCGGGGTTGGGGGCCGGAACACTGAAGCTTTCTTT
TRBJ2-7	TRBD1	TRBV28	-	CASSPPTGKEYF	TGTGCCAGCAGTCCCCCGACAGGGAAGGAATACTTC
TRBJ2-2	TRBD1	TRBV7-9	-	CASRPGQGASGELFF	TGTGCCAGCAGACCCGGACAGGGGGCGTCCGGGGAGCTGTTTTTT
TRBJ2-3	-	TRBV20-1	-	CSAPGPTDTQYF	TGCAGTGCTCCGGGGCCCACAGATACGCAGTATTTT
TRBJ2-1	-	TRBV23-1	-	CASGHRGGADHNEQFF	TGCGCCAGCGGCCACAGGGGAGGAGCTGACCACAATGAGCAGTTCTTC
TRBJ2-3	-	TRBV7-2	-	CASSLVIEGRRYF	TGTGCCAGCAGCTTAGTCATCGAGGGGCGTAGATATTTT
TRBJ2-3	-	TRBV19	-	CASIGRALTDTQYF	TGTGCCAGTATTGGCCGGGCCCTCACAGATACGCAGTATTTT
TRBJ2-2	TRBD1	TRBV7-7	-	CASRQGNTGELFF	TGTGCTAGCCGACAGGGGAACACCGGGGAGCTGTTTTTT
TRBJ1-5	-	TRBV6-1	few	CASSGGNQPQHF	TGTGCCAGCAGTGGGGGCAATCAGCCCCAGCATTTT
TRBJ2-7	TRBD1	TRBV5-4	-	CASSWGGTGNHEQYF	TGTGCCAGCAGCTGGGGAGGGACAGGGAATCACGAGCAGTACTTC
TRBJ2-3	-	TRBV3-1	-	CASRPPGGQGDTQYF	TGTGCCAGCAGGCCCCCGGGGGGCCAGGGAGATACGCAGTATTTT
TRBJ1-4	TRBD1	TRBV30	-	CAWTGGGKLFF	TGTGCCTGGACAGGGGGGGGAAAACTGTTTTTT
TRBJ2-7	-	TRBV20-1	-	CSASRDPYEQYF	TGCAGTGCTAGCAGGGACCCATACGAGCAGTACTTC
TRBJ2-7	TRBD2	TRBV20-1	-	CSATGTSGRAVVGEQYF	TGCAGTGCTACCGGGACTAGCGGGAGGGCCGTAGTGGGCGAGCAGTACTTC
TRBJ2-1	TRBD2	TRBV5-6	-	CASSPRLAGGGYNEQFF	TGTGCCAGCAGCCCCAGACTAGCGGGAGGAGGATACAATGAGCAGTTCTTC
TRBJ2-7	TRBD1	TRBV20-1	-	CSGGQGPSYEQYF	TGCAGCGGGGGACAGGGGCCTTCCTACGAGCAGTACTTC